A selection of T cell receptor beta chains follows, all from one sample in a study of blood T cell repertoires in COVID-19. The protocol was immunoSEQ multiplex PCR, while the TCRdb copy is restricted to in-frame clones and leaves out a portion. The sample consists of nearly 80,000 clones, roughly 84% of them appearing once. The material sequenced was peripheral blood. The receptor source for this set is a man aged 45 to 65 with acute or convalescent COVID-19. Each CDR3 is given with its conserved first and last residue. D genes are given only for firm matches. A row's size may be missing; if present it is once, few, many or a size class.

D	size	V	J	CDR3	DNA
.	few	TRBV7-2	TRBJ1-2	CASSYTGFGINYGYTF	TGTGCCAGCAGCTATACAGGGTTTGGAATTAACTATGGCTACACCTTC
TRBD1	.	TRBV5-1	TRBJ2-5	CASSPGTGLETQYF	TGCGCCAGCAGCCCTGGGACAGGGTTAGAGACCCAGTACTTC
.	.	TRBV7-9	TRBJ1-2	CASSFGRRTNYGYTF	TGTGCCAGCAGCTTTGGGAGAAGAACCAACTATGGCTACACCTTC
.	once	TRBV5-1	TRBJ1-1	CASNLWGGNTEAFF	TGCGCCAGCAACCTCTGGGGGGGAAACACTGAAGCTTTCTTT
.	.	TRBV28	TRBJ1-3	CASSLGGYSGNTIYF	TGTGCCAGCAGTTTAGGCGGCTATTCTGGAAACACCATATATTTT
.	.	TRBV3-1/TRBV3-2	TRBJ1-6	CASSQEGSSYNSPLHF	TGTGCCAGCAGCCAGGAGGGGAGCTCCTATAATTCACCCCTCCACTTT
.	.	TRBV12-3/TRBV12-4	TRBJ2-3	CASSLMTGDTQYF	TGTGCCAGCAGTTTAATGACTGGGGATACGCAGTATTTT
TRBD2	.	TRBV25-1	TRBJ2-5	CASSSSPRGAQYF	TGTGCCAGCAGTTCAAGTCCCCGGGGGGCCCAGTACTTC
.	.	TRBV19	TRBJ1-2	CASRSDGGYHGYTF	TGTGCCAGTAGAAGTGACGGAGGGTACCATGGCTACACCTTC
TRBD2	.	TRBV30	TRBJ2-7	CAWSVGRTSGSTSSYEQYF	TGTGCCTGGAGTGTAGGGAGGACTAGCGGGAGTACCTCCTCCTACGAGCAGTACTTC
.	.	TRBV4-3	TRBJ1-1	CASSHFRTVLGPYTEAFF	TGCGCCAGCAGCCATTTCCGGACAGTCCTGGGCCCCTACACTGAAGCTTTCTTT
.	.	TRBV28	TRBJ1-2	CASRTGLTSYGYTF	TGTGCCAGCAGGACGGGACTTACGAGTTATGGCTACACCTTC
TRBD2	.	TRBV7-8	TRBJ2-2	CASSQTTSGANTGELFF	TGTGCCAGCAGCCAAACGACTAGCGGGGCTAACACCGGGGAGCTGTTTTTT
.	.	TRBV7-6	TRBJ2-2	CASSLVPGELFF	TGTGCCAGCAGCCTCGTTCCTGGGGAGCTGTTTTTT
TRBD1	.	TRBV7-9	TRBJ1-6	CASSRNPQGALLSPLHF	TGTGCCAGCAGCCGCAACCCACAGGGGGCTTTGCTTTCACCCCTCCACTTT
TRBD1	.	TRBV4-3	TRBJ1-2	CASSQDGGGDDGYTF	TGCGCCAGCAGCCAAGATGGAGGGGGCGATGACGGCTACACCTTC
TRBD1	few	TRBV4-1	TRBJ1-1	CASTLDRGGTEAFF	TGCGCCAGTACGCTAGACAGGGGTGGGACTGAAGCTTTCTTT
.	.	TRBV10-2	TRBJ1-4	CASSETSDRLKLFF	TGCGCCAGCAGTGAGACCTCGGACAGACTAAAACTGTTTTTT
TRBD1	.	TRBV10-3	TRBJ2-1	CAIKGQRHNEQFF	TGTGCCATCAAGGGACAGCGCCACAATGAGCAGTTCTTC
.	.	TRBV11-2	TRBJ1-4	CASSLDLGQGYEKLFF	TGTGCCAGCAGCTTAGATCTGGGCCAGGGATATGAAAAACTGTTTTTT
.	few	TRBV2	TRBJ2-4	CASSEVPTLAKNIQYF	TGTGCCAGCAGTGAAGTCCCGACACTAGCCAAAAACATTCAGTACTTC
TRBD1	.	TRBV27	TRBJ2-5	CASSLSYRGETQYF	TGTGCCAGCAGTTTATCGTACAGGGGAGAGACCCAGTACTTC
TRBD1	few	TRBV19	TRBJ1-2	CASSIVPGQGAYGYTF	TGTGCCAGTAGTATTGTGCCGGGACAGGGGGCCTATGGCTACACCTTC
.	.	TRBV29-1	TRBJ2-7	CSVGSGEQYF	TGCAGCGTTGGTTCGGGCGAGCAGTACTTC
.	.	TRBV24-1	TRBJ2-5	CATRRASGGQETQYF	TGTGCCACCCGCCGGGCCTCCGGGGGTCAAGAGACCCAGTACTTC
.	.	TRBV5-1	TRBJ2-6	CASSVEASGANVLTF	TGCGCCAGCAGTGTTGAGGCTTCTGGGGCCAACGTCCTGACTTTC
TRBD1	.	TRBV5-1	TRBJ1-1	CASSTAGGLNTEAFF	TGCGCCAGCAGCACCGCAGGGGGTTTGAACACTGAAGCTTTCTTT
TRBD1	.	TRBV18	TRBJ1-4	CASSSDRGNEKLFF	TGTGCCAGCTCATCAGACAGGGGTAATGAAAAACTGTTTTTT
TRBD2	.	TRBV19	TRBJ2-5	CASSGSGGLGETQYF	TGTGCCAGTAGTGGGTCGGGAGGGCTTGGGGAGACCCAGTACTTC
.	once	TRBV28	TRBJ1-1	CASSPGQFYTEAFF	TGTGCCAGCAGCCCTGGACAGTTTTACACTGAAGCTTTCTTT
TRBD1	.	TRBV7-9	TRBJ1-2	CASSLGTGGVGYGYTF	TGTGCCAGCAGCTTGGGGACAGGGGGAGTCGGCTATGGCTACACCTTC
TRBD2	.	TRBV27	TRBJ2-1	CASSLGGTSEQFF	TGTGCCAGCAGTTTGGGGGGGACTAGTGAGCAGTTCTTC
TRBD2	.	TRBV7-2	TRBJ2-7	CASSLRVGGGSYEQYF	TGTGCCAGCAGCTTAAGGGTCGGGGGGGGCTCCTACGAGCAGTACTTC
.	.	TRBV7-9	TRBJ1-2	CASSQSVAGDYGYTF	TGTGCCAGCAGCCAGTCAGTGGCAGGGGACTATGGCTACACCTTC
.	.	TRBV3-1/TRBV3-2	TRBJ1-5	CASSRGVNSNQPQHF	TGTGCCAGCAGTCGCGGGGTGAATAGCAATCAGCCCCAGCATTTT
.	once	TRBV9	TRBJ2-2	CASSVQGSGELFF	TGTGCCAGCAGCGTCCAGGGTTCCGGGGAGCTGTTTTTT
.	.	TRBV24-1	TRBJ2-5	CATSDAGTQYF	TGTGCCACCAGTGATGCGGGGACCCAGTACTTC
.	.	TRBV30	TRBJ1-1	CAWSQAGNTEAFF	TGTGCCTGGAGCCAAGCAGGGAACACTGAAGCTTTCTTT
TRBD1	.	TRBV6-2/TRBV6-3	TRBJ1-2	CASSYPWDSYGYTF	TGTGCCAGCAGTTATCCATGGGACAGCTATGGCTACACCTTC
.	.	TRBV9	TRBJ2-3	CASSVRTDPTDTQYF	TGTGCCAGCAGCGTTCGGACAGACCCCACAGATACGCAGTATTTT
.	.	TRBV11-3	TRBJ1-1	CASSLRLGAGNTEAFF	TGTGCCAGCAGCTTACGTCTGGGGGCTGGGAACACTGAAGCTTTCTTT
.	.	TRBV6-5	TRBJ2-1	CASVMSRSNEQFF	TGTGCCAGCGTCATGTCCCGGAGCAATGAGCAGTTCTTC
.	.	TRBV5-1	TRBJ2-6	CASSLDGGNGANVLTF	TGCGCCAGCAGCTTGGATGGGGGGAATGGGGCCAACGTCCTGACTTTC
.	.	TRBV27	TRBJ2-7	CASSLISGGAYEQYF	TGTGCCAGCAGTTTAATTTCCGGAGGGGCTTACGAGCAGTACTTC
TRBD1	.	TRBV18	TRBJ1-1	CASSGQKILNTEAFF	TGTGCCAGCTCGGGACAGAAAATTTTGAACACTGAAGCTTTCTTT
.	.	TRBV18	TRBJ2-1	CASSPRLVQQFF	TGTGCCAGCTCACCCCGGTTAGTACAGCAGTTCTTC
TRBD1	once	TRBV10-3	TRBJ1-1	CAIRNDRGSTEAFF	TGTGCCATCAGAAACGACAGGGGGTCCACTGAAGCTTTCTTT
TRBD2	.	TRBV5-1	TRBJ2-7	CASSSVAGEYEQYF	TGCGCCAGCAGCTCAGTAGCGGGAGAGTATGAGCAGTACTTC
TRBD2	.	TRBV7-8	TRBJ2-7	CASSLGVAGVSHEQYF	TGTGCCAGCAGCTTAGGGGTAGCGGGAGTTTCCCACGAGCAGTACTTC
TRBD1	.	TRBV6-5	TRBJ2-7	CASSYGQGATYEQYF	TGTGCCAGCAGTTACGGACAGGGGGCCACCTACGAGCAGTACTTC
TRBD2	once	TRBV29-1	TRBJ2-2	CSVEEGLGAGELFF	TGCAGCGTTGAAGAGGGACTAGGGGCCGGGGAGCTGTTTTTT
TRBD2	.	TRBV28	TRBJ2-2	CASSSHGSGRAGELFF	TGTGCCAGCAGTTCACATGGAAGCGGGAGAGCCGGGGAGCTGTTTTTT
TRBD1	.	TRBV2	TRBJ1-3	CASSDTGAGNTIYF	TGTGCCAGCAGCGACACAGGGGCAGGAAACACCATATATTTT
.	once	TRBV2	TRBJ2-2	CASSIRETTGELFF	TGTGCCAGCAGTATCCGGGAGACCACCGGGGAGCTGTTTTTT
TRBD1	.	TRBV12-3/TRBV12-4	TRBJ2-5	CASSLPGGTQYF	TGTGCCAGCAGTTTGCCAGGGGGGACCCAGTACTTC
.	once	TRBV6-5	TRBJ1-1	CASSQVVGGGTEAFF	TGTGCCAGCAGCCAAGTCGTCGGGGGGGGCACTGAAGCTTTCTTT
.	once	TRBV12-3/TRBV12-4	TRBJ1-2	CASSTGYYGYTF	TGTGCCAGCAGTACAGGGTACTATGGCTACACCTTC
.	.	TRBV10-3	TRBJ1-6	CAISEGRVSVSPLHF	TGTGCCATCAGTGAGGGCAGGGTCTCTGTATCACCCCTCCACTTT
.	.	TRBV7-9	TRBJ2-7	CASRSTGEQYF	TGTGCCAGCAGGTCTACAGGGGAGCAGTACTTC